This record looks at one TCR beta chain sequence and its context. Its antigen is unidentified. The sample belongs to a study of T-cell memory formation after mild COVID-19. The CDR3 covers 14 residues. Trimming pared 5 bases from V and 10 bases from J, leaving 18 bases between. The study, taken as a whole, reports: Researchers found some responding clones in pre-infection memory, a sign that cross-reactive memory joined. Among CD4+ contracting clones, most were CM and EM, and CD8+ ones EMRA.

A 5'RACE reaction primed in the constant segment made cDNA libraries of TCR alpha and TCR beta, and these carried sample barcodes and UMIs. One entry per CDR3 protein, called by TCRdb with MiXCR from the 5' RACE reads. The sample has 210,000 or so distinct CDR3 sequences, about 10% seen once. Sequencing used PBMCs or a T cell subset sorted from them (not recorded which). The TCR sequence derives from a man between 18 and 29 years old who had mild COVID-19 (a few samples of this study predate the infection). Cell type and time point are not known. The chain links TRBV12-3 or TRBV12-4 to TRBJ2-1; D possibly matches TRBD1 or TRBD2 (5 bases each). DNA for the CDR3: TGTGCCAGCAGTCCGTCGGGACCTCTGCCGGAGCAGTTCTTC. This encodes CASSPSGPLPEQFF.